This TCR beta chain was identified during a study of blood T cell repertoires in COVID-19. Study-wide context: Acute and convalescent COVID-19 specimens originated in the United States, Italy and Spain.

The authors' processing: Reference gene primer amplification gave estimated nucleated cell counts. Clones were sequenced by immunoSEQ multiplex PCR, and TCRdb holds only the in-frame ones, with some missing. V and J calls and clone size are as listed in that table; D and trimming were resolved from the DNA. The profile shows over 200,000 clones, 70% to 90% of them singletons. CDR1 and CDR2 (germline): LNHDA, SQIVND (reference sequence). This CDR3 spans 14 amino acids. V was clipped by 5 bases and J by 0 bases, with 8 bases between them. The chain carries TRBV19 and TRBJ2-1, with D perhaps matching TRBD2 (5 bases). This sequence originates from a woman aged 18-35 years who had recovered from COVID-19. The sequenced sample was peripheral blood. CDR3 loop: CASSVGSSYNEQFF. The CDR3 region has the DNA TGTGCCAGTAGTGTGGGGAGCTCCTACAATGAGCAGTTCTTC.